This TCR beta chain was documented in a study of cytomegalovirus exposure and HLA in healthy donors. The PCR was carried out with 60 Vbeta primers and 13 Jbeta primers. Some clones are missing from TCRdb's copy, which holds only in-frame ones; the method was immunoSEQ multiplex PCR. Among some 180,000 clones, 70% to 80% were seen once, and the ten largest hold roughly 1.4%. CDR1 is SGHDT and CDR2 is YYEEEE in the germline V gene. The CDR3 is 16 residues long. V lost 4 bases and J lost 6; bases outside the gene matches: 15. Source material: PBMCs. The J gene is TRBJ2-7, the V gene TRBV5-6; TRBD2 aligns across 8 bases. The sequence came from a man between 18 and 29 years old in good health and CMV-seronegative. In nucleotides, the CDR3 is TGTGCCAGCAGCCCCCGGCGGGGGACTAGGTACTGCGAGCAGTACTTC. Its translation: CASSPRRGTRYCEQYF.